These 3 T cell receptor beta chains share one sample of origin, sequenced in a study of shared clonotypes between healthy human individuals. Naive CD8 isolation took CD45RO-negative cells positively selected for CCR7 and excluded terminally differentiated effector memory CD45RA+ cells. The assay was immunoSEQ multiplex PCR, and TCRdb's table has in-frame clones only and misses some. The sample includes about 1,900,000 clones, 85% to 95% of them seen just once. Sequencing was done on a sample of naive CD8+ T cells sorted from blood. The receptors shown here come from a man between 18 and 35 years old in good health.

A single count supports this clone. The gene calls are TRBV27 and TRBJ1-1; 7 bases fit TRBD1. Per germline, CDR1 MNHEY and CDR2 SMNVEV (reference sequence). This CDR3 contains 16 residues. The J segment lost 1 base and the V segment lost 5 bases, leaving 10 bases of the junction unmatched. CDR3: CASSPGRGQGNTEAFF. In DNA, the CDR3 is TGTGCCAGCAGTCCCGGGAGGGGGCAAGGGAACACTGAAGCTTTCTTT.

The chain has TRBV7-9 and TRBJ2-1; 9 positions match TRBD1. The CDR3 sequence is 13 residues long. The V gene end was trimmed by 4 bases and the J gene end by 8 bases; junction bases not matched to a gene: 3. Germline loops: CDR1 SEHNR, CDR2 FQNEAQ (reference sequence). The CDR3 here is CASSWTGEDEQFF. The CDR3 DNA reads TGTGCCAGCAGCTGGACAGGGGAGGATGAGCAGTTCTTC.

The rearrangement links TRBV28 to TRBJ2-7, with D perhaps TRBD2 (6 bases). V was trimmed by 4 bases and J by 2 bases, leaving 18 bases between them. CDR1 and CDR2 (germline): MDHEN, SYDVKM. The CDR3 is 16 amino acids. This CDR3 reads CASSSVRAEGPYEQYF. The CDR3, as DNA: TGTGCCAGCAGTTCAGTCCGCGCGGAGGGGCCCTACGAGCAGTACTTC. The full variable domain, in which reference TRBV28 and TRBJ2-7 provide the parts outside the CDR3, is DVKVTQSSRYLVKRTGEKVFLECVQDMDHENMFWYRQDPGLGLRLIYFSYDVKMKEKGDIPEGYSVSREKKERFSLILESASTNQTSMYLCASSSVRAEGPYEQYFGPGTRLTVT.